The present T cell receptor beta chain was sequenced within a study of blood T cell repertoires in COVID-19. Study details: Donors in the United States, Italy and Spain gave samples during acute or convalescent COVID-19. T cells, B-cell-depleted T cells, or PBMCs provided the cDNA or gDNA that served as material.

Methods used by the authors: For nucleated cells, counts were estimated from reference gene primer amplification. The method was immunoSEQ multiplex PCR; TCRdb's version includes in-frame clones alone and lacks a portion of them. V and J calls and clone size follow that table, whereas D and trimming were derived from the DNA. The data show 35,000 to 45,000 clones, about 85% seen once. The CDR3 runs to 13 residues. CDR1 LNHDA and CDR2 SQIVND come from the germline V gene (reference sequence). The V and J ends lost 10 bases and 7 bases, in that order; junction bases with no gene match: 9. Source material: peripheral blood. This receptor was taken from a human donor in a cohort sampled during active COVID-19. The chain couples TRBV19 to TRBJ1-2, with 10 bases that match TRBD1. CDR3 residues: CATSDRGPFGYTF. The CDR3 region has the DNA TGTGCCACTAGCGACAGGGGGCCCTTTGGCTACACCTTC.